The 5 T cell receptor beta chains reported below all come from one sample, sequenced in a study of response to subunit inactivated influenza vaccine. TCRdb reprocessed the RT-PCR reads with MiXCR, giving one entry per CDR3 protein. The sample has 650,000 to 700,000 distinct CDR3 sequences, around 14% seen once; the top ten hold approximately 10%. Specimen: PBMCs from blood, collected 11 to 12 days after vaccination. The receptors originated from a man aged 50 or older who received an inactivated influenza vaccine.

This sequence joins TRBV12-3 or TRBV12-4 and TRBJ1-4; 7 nucleotides line up with TRBD1. V lost 6 bases, J lost 5 bases, and 9 bases stayed unmatched. This CDR3 contains 15 residues. CDR3 coding DNA: TGTGCCAGCAGCGCTCGGGACAGCCAGAATGAAAAACTGTTTTTT. It yields the protein CASSARDSQNEKLFF.

The gene calls are TRBV6-2 or TRBV6-3 and TRBJ2-1; 8 bases match TRBD2. The CDR3 length is 16 residues. The junction had 7 bases not matched to a gene; V was cut back by 2 bases and J by 4 bases. Germline CDR1 is MNHEY and CDR2 is SVGEGT. This CDR3 is CASSYGPGGPYNEQFF. The CDR3 DNA sequence: TGTGCCAGCAGTTACGGTCCGGGAGGGCCATACAATGAGCAGTTCTTC.

V usage is TRBV4-3 and J usage is TRBJ1-4; 8 bases match TRBD1. The CDR3 spans 16 residues. Germline V lookup: CDR1 LGHNA, CDR2 YSLEER. V dropped 4 bases and J dropped 8; count of bases not matched to a gene: 12. CDR3 loop: CASSRDRQGTYEKLFF. The CDR3, as DNA: TGCGCCAGCAGCCGAGACCGACAGGGGACATACGAAAAACTGTTTTTT.

CDR3 coding DNA: TGTGCCAGCAGAGGGACTAGCGGGAGGGGGAGCTCCTACAATGAGCAGTTCTTC. Translated: CASRGTSGRGSSYNEQFF. V is TRBV12-3 or TRBV12-4 and J is TRBJ2-1; 16 positions agree with TRBD2. V gave up 6 bases and J gave up 0 bases; unmatched junction bases: 5. This CDR3 has 18 amino acids.

This clonotype occurred a few times. This could be a read error, since a much larger clone is one nucleotide away. The rearrangement links TRBV6-2 or TRBV6-3 to TRBJ1-1; no clear D. Per the germline V gene, CDR1 is MNHEY and CDR2 is SVGEGT. The CDR3 is 13 residues long. V was pared by 7 bases and J by 1 base, with 10 bases between. The CDR3 coding sequence is TGTGCCAGCATCGAGACACGGAACACTGAAGCTTTCTTT. As protein: CASIETRNTEAFF.